Presented here are 31 T cell receptor beta chains from one specimen sequenced in a study of shared clonotypes between healthy human individuals (TCRdb year 2020). The library was prepared using the immunoSEQ multiplex PCR assay. Here the immuneACCESS table is served through TCRdb, limited to in-frame sequences with V and J called. Missing clones are a known gap in these copies; in checked studies unresolved V genes cover under half, and the rest lacks a known reason. This sample holds 2 million or so clones; about 95% were observed only once. Of the sample, roughly 1% falls within the top ten clones. CD8 naive samples consisted of CD45RO-negative cells that were positively selected for CCR7, yielding a CD45RA+CCR7+ population without TemRA cells. The sample taken for sequencing was naive CD8+ T cells sorted from blood. The sample's cell subset or site label, decoded: CD45RA+CCR7+. The receptors originated from a man between 18 and 35 years old in good health.

The chain couples TRBV11-2 to TRBJ2-3; D may be TRBD2 (5 bases). Germline V CDR1 and CDR2: SGHAT, FQNNGV. V gave up 6 bases and J gave up 6 bases, with 10 bases separating them. The CDR3 contains 12 residues. The CDR3 here is CASSYRGDTQYF. CDR3 DNA: TGTGCCAGCAGTTACCGAGGGGATACGCAGTATTTT.

The chain recombines TRBV7-3 with TRBJ2-7, with D tentatively TRBD2 (7 bases). The CDR3 contains 15 residues. Trimming took off 0 bases at V and 6 bases at J, with 15 bases between the two ends. From germline, CDR1 is SGHTA and CDR2 FQGTGA. CDR3 DNA sequence: TGTGCCAGCAGCTTAACAGGGGGGGACCCTGGCGAGCAGTACTTC. Translating gives CASSLTGGDPGEQYF.

This clone was seen only once. This chain joins TRBV7-6 and TRBJ2-7, with 8 bases matching TRBD2. The CDR3 has 14 residues. Germline trimming cut 6 bases from V and 2 bases from J; bases unmatched to any gene: 6. Germline CDR1 SGHVS, CDR2 FNYEAQ. The CDR3 is CASSPGTSTYEQYF. CDR3 nucleotide sequence: TGTGCCAGCAGTCCCGGGACTAGTACCTACGAGCAGTACTTC.

The CDR3 reads CASSWGTVWPNEQYF. The CDR3 DNA sequence: TGTGCCAGCAGCTGGGGGACAGTATGGCCCAACGAGCAGTACTTC. This chain joins TRBV5-6 and TRBJ2-7, with 7 bases matching TRBD1. The trim removed 3 bases at V and 5 bases at J, leaving 11 bases unmatched. This CDR3 comprises 15 residues. The germline CDR1 and CDR2 sequences are SGHDT and YYEEEE.

The rearrangement links TRBV11-1 to TRBJ1-6; D might be TRBD1 (5 bases). This CDR3 region has 15 residues. Germline V gene lookup returns CDR1 SGHAT and CDR2 FQDESV (reference sequence). The V gene lost 0 bases and the J gene lost 7 bases, with 10 bases spanning the gap. The CDR3 coding sequence is TGTGCCAGCAGCTTAGCGGAGGGGCCGAATTCACCCCTCCACTTT. Its protein product is CASSLAEGPNSPLHF. The entire variable domain, with the rest obtained from reference TRBV11-1 and TRBJ1-6, is as follows: EAEVAQSPRYKITEKSQAVAFWCDPISGHATLYWYRQILGQGPELLVQFQDESVVDDSQLPKDRFSAERLKGVDSTLKIQPAELGDSAMYLCASSLAEGPNSPLHFGNGTRLTVT.

Details on this clone: In the same sample, other DNA sequences code for this CDR3. The chain recombines TRBV30 with TRBJ1-1; D is unresolved. CDR1 is GTSNPN and CDR2 is SVGIG in the germline V gene (reference sequence). Between the trimmed V and J ends, which lost 0 bases and 1 base, there was a span of 3 bases. The CDR3 has 12 residues. The CDR3 nucleotides are TGTGCCTGGAGTGTGGGGAACACTGAAGCTTTCTTT. Residues: CAWSVGNTEAFF.

As for this clone: Other DNA sequences in the same sample also yield this CDR3. The chain carries TRBV5-6 and TRBJ1-1, with D unresolved. The CDR3 has 13 residues. Germline CDR1 and CDR2: SGHDT and YYEEEE. V dropped 4 bases and J dropped 2 bases, with 9 bases sitting between them. CDR3 nucleotides: TGTGCCAGCAGCCTGGGCGGAAACACTGAAGCTTTCTTT. The encoded protein is CASSLGGNTEAFF. The full variable domain, rest sourced from reference TRBV5-6 and TRBJ1-1, is DAGVTQSPTHLIKTRGQQVTLRCSPKSGHDTVSWYQQALGQGPQFIFQYYEEEERQRGNFPDRFSGHQFPNYSSELNVNALLLGDSALYLCASSLGGNTEAFFGQGTRLTVV.

The genes are TRBV9 and TRBJ2-7; 8 positions agree with TRBD2. Unmatched junction bases numbered 10, after V lost 3 bases and J lost 2 bases. The CDR3 has 16 amino acids. In germline, CDR1 is SGDLS, CDR2 YYNGEE. DNA for the CDR3: TGTGCCAGCAGCGAAAATCCCGGGACTAGTACCTACGAGCAGTACTTC. Translating it yields CASSENPGTSTYEQYF.

As DNA, the CDR3 is TGTGCCAGCTGGGGGGGCGCAGCGAACACTGAAGCTTTCTTT. Translating it yields CASWGGAANTEAFF. The rearrangement uses TRBV6-6 and TRBJ1-1; possible D gene TRBD1, 6 bases. Germline lookup yields CDR1 MNHNY and CDR2 SVGAGI (reference sequence). The CDR3 covers 14 residues. V was shortened by 8 bases and J by 1 base, with 14 bases between the two germline ends.

This chain joins TRBV20-1 and TRBJ2-7; D is unresolved. V was pared by 7 bases and J by 4 bases, with 11 bases between. The CDR3 is 11 amino acids. Germline V gene lookup returns CDR1 DFQATT and CDR2 SNEGSKA (reference sequence). CDR3 residues: CSVPSIYEQYF. The DNA of the CDR3 is TGCAGTGTTCCATCTATTTACGAGCAGTACTTC.

This sequence joins TRBV28 and TRBJ2-1; no firm D call. CDR3 length: 15 amino acids. Germline V lookup: CDR1 MDHEN, CDR2 SYDVKM. V lost 7 bases to trimming and J lost 0 bases, with 13 bases between them. This CDR3 is CASIPSAGSYNEQFF. CDR3 DNA: TGTGCCAGCATCCCCTCGGCTGGCTCCTACAATGAGCAGTTCTTC.

J is TRBJ2-7 and V is TRBV21-1; TRBD2 is taken as the D call from the table, unchecked against the DNA. TRBV21-1 corresponds to a pseudogene. The length of the CDR3 is 14 residues. The CDR3 protein is CASSKGGGDYEQYF. CDR3 nucleotides: TGTGCCAGCAGCAAAGGAGGCGGTGATTACGAGCAGTACTTC.

This chain joins TRBV9 and TRBJ2-5, with 10 bases aligning to TRBD2. The CDR3 runs to 17 residues. Trimming at V came to 0 bases and at J to 5 bases, leaving 10 bases not matched to a gene. In germline, CDR1 is SGDLS, CDR2 YYNGEE. The CDR3 DNA is TGTGCCAGCAGCGTAGGCCCAACAGCGGGAGGGGGGGAGACCCAGTACTTC. It translates to CASSVGPTAGGGETQYF. The full variable domain, completed using reference TRBV9 and TRBJ2-5, is DSGVTQTPKHLITATGQRVTLRCSPRSGDLSVYWYQQSLDQGLQFLIQYYNGEERAKGNILERFSAQQFPDLHSELNLSSLELGDSALYFCASSVGPTAGGGETQYFGPGTRLLVL.

This chain links TRBV2 with TRBJ1-2; D may be TRBD1 (5 bases). V lost 1 base and J 4 bases, leaving 13 bases between the germline ends. The CDR3 is 15 amino acids. From germline, CDR1 is SNHLY and CDR2 FYNNEI. CDR3 sequence reads: CASSEVGGVSYGYTF. The CDR3 bases are TGTGCCAGCAGTGAAGTCGGAGGGGTCAGCTATGGCTACACCTTC.

V and J are TRBV13 and TRBJ1-1, with 7 nucleotides matching TRBD1. Germline V CDR1 and CDR2: PRHDT, FYEKMQ (reference sequence). The CDR3 contains 16 residues. Germline trimming cut 1 base from V and 1 base from J; bases unmatched to any gene: 6. Written as DNA, the CDR3 is TGTGCCAGCAGCTTAGCCTCGAAGGGGGCGAACACTGAAGCTTTCTTT. It codes for CASSLASKGANTEAFF.

The V and J genes are TRBV29-1 and TRBJ2-7; 9 bases align to TRBD1. V gave up 0 bases and J gave up 1 base; unmatched junction bases: 7. This CDR3 comprises 16 residues. The germline gives CDR1 SQVTM, CDR2 ANQGSEA. The CDR3 loop reads CSVEDLGGTGSYEQYF. The CDR3 DNA reads TGCAGCGTTGAAGATCTAGGCGGGACAGGGTCCTACGAGCAGTACTTC.

The V and J genes are TRBV2 and TRBJ2-1, with TRBD2 matching 7 bases. The germline gives CDR1 SNHLY, CDR2 FYNNEI. The V gene end was trimmed by 9 bases and the J gene end by 0 bases; junction bases not matched to a gene: 11. This CDR3 contains 16 residues. This chain's CDR3 is CARGGNPISSYNEQFF. CDR3 DNA: TGTGCCAGGGGAGGGAACCCAATCAGCTCCTACAATGAGCAGTTCTTC.

The chain uses TRBV28 and TRBJ1-4; no clear D gene. The length of the CDR3 is 15 residues. The germline V gene encodes CDR1 MDHEN and CDR2 SYDVKM. V lost 3 bases to trimming and J lost 8 bases, with 16 bases between them. As DNA, the CDR3 is TGTGCCAGCAGTTTCTCGGTCTCACGAACGGAAAAACTGTTTTTT. Its protein product is CASSFSVSRTEKLFF.

Concerning this clone: Within the sample, other DNA sequences also encode this same CDR3. The rearrangement uses TRBV9 and TRBJ1-6, with TRBD1 identical over 7 bases. J lost 9 bases, V lost 0 bases, and 3 bases had no gene match. This CDR3 has 14 residues. Germline assignment: CDR1 SGDLS and CDR2 YYNGEE. The CDR3 spells CASSVGGGGSPLHF. The CDR3 DNA reads as TGTGCCAGCAGCGTAGGAGGGGGCGGTTCACCCCTCCACTTT.

The chain uses TRBV7-9 and TRBJ2-4, with D hard to call. The V end was cut by 2 bases, the J end by 5 bases, with 13 bases between. The germline V gene encodes CDR1 SEHNR and CDR2 FQNEAQ (reference sequence). The length of the CDR3 is 15 residues. CDR3 bases: TGTGCCAGCAGCTTATTTTGGGGAAAGGAAAACATTCAGTACTTC. Protein product: CASSLFWGKENIQYF.

Worth noting for this clone: The identical CDR3 is also encoded by other nucleotide sequences in the sample. J is TRBJ2-1 and V is TRBV5-6; D is perhaps TRBD1 or TRBD2 (6 bases each). CDR3 size: 12 residues. V lost 4 bases, J lost 6 bases, and 8 bases lay in between. Per germline, CDR1 SGHDT and CDR2 YYEEEE. Here the CDR3 DNA reads TGTGCCAGCAGCGGAGGGGGCAATGAGCAGTTCTTC. This codes for CASSGGGNEQFF. Full variable domain (outside the CDR3, taken from reference TRBV5-6 and TRBJ2-1): DAGVTQSPTHLIKTRGQQVTLRCSPKSGHDTVSWYQQALGQGPQFIFQYYEEEERQRGNFPDRFSGHQFPNYSSELNVNALLLGDSALYLCASSGGGNEQFFGPGTRLTVL.

V usage is TRBV29-1 and J usage is TRBJ2-1, with 11 bases that match TRBD2. V dropped 1 base and J dropped 1; count of bases not matched to a gene: 9. The CDR3 has 18 amino acids. Germline CDR1 SQVTM, CDR2 ANQGSEA. The CDR3 spells CSVEGEVAGGRSYNEQFF. The CDR3 DNA reads as TGCAGCGTTGAAGGGGAGGTAGCGGGGGGGCGTTCCTACAATGAGCAGTTCTTC.

The genes are TRBV11-2 and TRBJ2-1; no clear D gene. Trimming removed 7 bases at V and 2 bases at J, with 12 bases between. CDR1 SGHAT and CDR2 FQNNGV come from the germline V gene. The CDR3 spans 14 residues. The CDR3 coding sequence is TGTGCCAGCACCAGGCTCGGAGCCTACAATGAGCAGTTCTTC. This translates into CASTRLGAYNEQFF.

The V gene is TRBV7-6, the J gene TRBJ2-7, with TRBD1 matching over 7 bases. The CDR3 contains 15 residues. Germline CDR1 and CDR2: SGHVS and FNYEAQ. Trimming cost V 4 bases and J 3 bases; bases outside gene matches: 9. This chain's CDR3 is CASSSGQTAVYEQYF. The DNA for the CDR3 is TGTGCCAGCAGCTCGGGACAGACAGCGGTCTACGAGCAGTACTTC.

The rearrangement joins TRBV2 to TRBJ2-1; D is ambiguous. Germline V gene sequence: CDR1 SNHLY, CDR2 FYNNEI. V lost 7 bases, J lost 8 bases, and 21 bases lay in between. The CDR3 runs to 15 residues. This chain's CDR3 is CASITPMGRSHEQFF. DNA for the CDR3: TGTGCCAGCATTACTCCCATGGGCCGTAGCCATGAGCAGTTCTTC.

The chain couples TRBV7-9 to TRBJ2-3, with 8 bases fitting TRBD2. This CDR3 comprises 15 residues. V was pared by 4 bases and J by 4 bases, with 7 bases of the junction left unmatched. In germline, CDR1 is SEHNR, CDR2 FQNEAQ (reference sequence). The CDR3 nucleotides are TGTGCCAGCAGCTATCTTAGCGGGGCGGCAGATACGCAGTATTTT. Translating it yields CASSYLSGAADTQYF. Together with reference TRBV7-9 and TRBJ2-3, the CDR3 gives the full variable domain: DTGVSQNPRHKITKRGQNVTFRCDPISEHNRLYWYRQTLGQGPEFLTYFQNEAQLEKSRLLSDRFSAERPKGSFSTLEIQRTEQGDSAMYLCASSYLSGAADTQYFGPGTRLTVL.

The chain joins TRBV7-8 to TRBJ1-1; D unclear. The CDR3 has 14 amino acids. Germline assignment: CDR1 SGHVS and CDR2 FQNEAQ. V gave up 6 bases and J gave up 3 bases, with 14 bases separating them. DNA of the CDR3: TGTGCCAGCAGTCGAGGCCTGGGGTACACTGAAGCTTTCTTT. Translated: CASSRGLGYTEAFF.

The chain joins TRBV5-1 to TRBJ2-1; 7 bases are shared with TRBD1. J lost 9 bases, V lost 4 bases, and 7 bases had no gene match. The CDR3 length is 13 residues. In germline, CDR1 is SGHRS, CDR2 YFSETQ. The CDR3 loop is CASSIDRVGEQFF. The CDR3 coding sequence is TGCGCCAGCAGCATTGACAGGGTCGGTGAGCAGTTCTTC.

The chain has TRBV9 and TRBJ2-3; no definite D call. This CDR3 comprises 14 residues. V lost 0 bases and J 3 bases, leaving 8 bases between the germline ends. The germline V gene encodes CDR1 SGDLS and CDR2 YYNGEE. The DNA of the CDR3 is TGTGCCAGCAGCGTAGTGTACGGGACAGATACGCAGTATTTT. Amino acids: CASSVVYGTDTQYF. Drawing the rest from reference TRBV9 and TRBJ2-3, the complete variable domain is DSGVTQTPKHLITATGQRVTLRCSPRSGDLSVYWYQQSLDQGLQFLIQYYNGEERAKGNILERFSAQQFPDLHSELNLSSLELGDSALYFCASSVVYGTDTQYFGPGTRLTVL.

As for this clone: Other DNA sequences in the same sample also yield this CDR3. V and J are TRBV27 and TRBJ2-7; TRBD2 is a possible D gene (5 bases). Germline V CDR1 and CDR2: MNHEY, SMNVEV (reference sequence). This CDR3 region has 13 residues. V was pared by 2 bases and J by 3 bases, with 8 bases between. The CDR3 reads CASSLTSNYEQYF. As DNA, the CDR3 is TGTGCCAGCAGTTTAACTAGTAACTACGAGCAGTACTTC.

This sequence joins TRBV5-1 and TRBJ2-7; 7 positions match TRBD1. Germline assignment: CDR1 SGHRS and CDR2 YFSETQ. The J segment lost 3 bases and the V segment lost 0 bases, leaving 9 bases of the junction unmatched. CDR3 length: 16 residues. The CDR3 region is CASSLAPTGAGYEQYF. The CDR3 nucleotides read TGCGCCAGCAGCTTGGCCCCTACAGGGGCGGGCTACGAGCAGTACTTC.